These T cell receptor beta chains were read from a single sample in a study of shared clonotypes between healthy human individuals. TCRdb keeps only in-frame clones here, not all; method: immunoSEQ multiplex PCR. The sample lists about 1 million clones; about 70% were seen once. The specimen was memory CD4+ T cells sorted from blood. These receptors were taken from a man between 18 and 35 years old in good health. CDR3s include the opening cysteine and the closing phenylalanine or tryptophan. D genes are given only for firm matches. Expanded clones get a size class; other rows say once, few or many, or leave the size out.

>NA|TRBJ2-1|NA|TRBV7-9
CASSLSGEVGEQFF
TGTGCCAGCAGCTTATCGGGGGAGGTCGGTGAGCAGTTCTTC
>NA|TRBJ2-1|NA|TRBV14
CASSHYHRNEQFF
TGTGCCAGCAGCCATTATCATAGGAATGAGCAGTTCTTC
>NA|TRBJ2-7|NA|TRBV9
CASSVSGQPYEQYF
TGTGCCAGCAGCGTATCAGGACAGCCCTACGAGCAGTACTTC
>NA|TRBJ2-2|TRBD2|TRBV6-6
CASSSGTSDTGELFF
TGTGCCAGCAGTTCGGGGACTAGCGACACCGGGGAGCTGTTTTTT
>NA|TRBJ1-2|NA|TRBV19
CASSAVDANYGYTF
TGTGCCAGTAGCGCCGTAGACGCAAACTATGGCTACACCTTC
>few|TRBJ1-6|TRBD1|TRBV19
CASSLTGGNAPLHF
TGTGCCAGTAGTCTTACAGGGGGCAACGCACCCCTCCACTTT
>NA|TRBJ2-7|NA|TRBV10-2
CASLGTVGTYEQYF
TGCGCCAGCTTGGGAACAGTAGGGACCTATGAGCAGTACTTC
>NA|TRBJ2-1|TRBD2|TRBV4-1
CASSRGLAGGPGNEQFF
TGCGCCAGCAGCCGTGGACTAGCGGGAGGGCCAGGCAATGAGCAGTTCTTC
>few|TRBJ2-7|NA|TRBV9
CASSVPPGNLTYEQYF
TGTGCCAGCAGCGTCCCCCCGGGAAACTTGACCTACGAGCAGTACTTC
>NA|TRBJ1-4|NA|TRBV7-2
CASSLGSSTNEKLFF
TGTGCCAGCAGCCTAGGATCCTCAACTAATGAAAAACTGTTTTTT
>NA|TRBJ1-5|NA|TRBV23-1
CASSQFPGPAHQPQHF
TGCGCCAGCAGTCAATTCCCGGGGCCGGCCCATCAGCCCCAGCATTTT
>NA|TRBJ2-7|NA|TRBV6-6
CASMNLYEQYF
TGTGCCAGCATGAACCTTTACGAGCAGTACTTC
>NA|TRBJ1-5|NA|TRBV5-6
CASSLGGIWNFNQPQHF
TGTGCCAGCAGCTTGGGGGGGATATGGAATTTCAATCAGCCCCAGCATTTT
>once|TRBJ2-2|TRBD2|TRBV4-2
CASSLLAGGLIGELFF
TGTGCCAGCAGCCTCCTGGCGGGGGGGCTTATCGGGGAGCTGTTTTTT
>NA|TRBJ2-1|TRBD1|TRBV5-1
CASSSGQGINEQFF
TGCGCCAGCAGCTCGGGACAGGGGATCAATGAGCAGTTCTTC
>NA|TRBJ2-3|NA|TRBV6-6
CASSYSKVDPAQYF
TGTGCCAGCAGTTACTCGAAGGTGGACCCCGCGCAGTATTTT
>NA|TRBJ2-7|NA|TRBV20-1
CSARGGGEQYF
TGCAGTGCTCGAGGAGGAGGCGAGCAGTACTTC
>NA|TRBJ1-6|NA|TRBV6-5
CASSPNRDNSPLHF
TGTGCCAGCAGCCCGAACAGGGATAATTCACCCCTCCACTTT
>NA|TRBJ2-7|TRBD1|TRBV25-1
CASTTDRQGAGEQYF
TGTGCCAGCACTACCGATAGACAGGGGGCAGGGGAGCAGTACTTC
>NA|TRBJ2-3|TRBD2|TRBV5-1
CASSLGVLAGGFTDTQYF
TGCGCCAGCAGCCTAGGGGTACTAGCGGGAGGGTTCACAGATACGCAGTATTTT
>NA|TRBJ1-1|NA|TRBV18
CASSGMEDTEAFF
TGTGCCAGCTCAGGAATGGAGGACACTGAAGCTTTCTTT
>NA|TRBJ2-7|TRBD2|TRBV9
CASSVSGIAGAASSYEQYF
TGTGCCAGCAGCGTATCTGGAATAGCGGGAGCGGCGAGCTCCTACGAGCAGTACTTC
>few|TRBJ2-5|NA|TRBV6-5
CATSAAQETQYF
TGTGCCACCTCAGCCGCGCAGGAGACCCAGTACTTC
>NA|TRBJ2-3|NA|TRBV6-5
CASTTVARAEDTQYF
TGTGCCAGCACCACGGTAGCCAGGGCCGAGGATACGCAGTATTTT
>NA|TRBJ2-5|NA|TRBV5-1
CASSSRGRDQETQYF
TGCGCCAGCAGCTCCCGGGGACGGGACCAAGAGACCCAGTACTTC
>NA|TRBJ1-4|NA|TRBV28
CASKDSASEKLFF
TGTGCCAGCAAGGACAGCGCTTCTGAGAAACTGTTTTTT
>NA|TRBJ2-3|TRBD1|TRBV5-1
CASGQTGGTDTQYF
TGCGCCAGCGGCCAAACAGGGGGCACAGATACGCAGTATTTT
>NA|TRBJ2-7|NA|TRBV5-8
CASSLVLNYEQYF
TGTGCCAGCAGCTTGGTTCTAAACTACGAGCAGTACTTC
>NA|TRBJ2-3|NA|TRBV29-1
CSVSELSTDTQYF
TGCAGCGTGTCCGAGTTATCCACAGATACGCAGTATTTT
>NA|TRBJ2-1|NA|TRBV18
CASSPRSPSSYNEQFF
TGTGCCAGCTCACCAAGGAGCCCCAGCTCCTACAATGAGCAGTTCTTC
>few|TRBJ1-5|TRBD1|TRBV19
CASSIDRQGNQPQHF
TGTGCCAGTAGTATAGATCGACAGGGGAATCAGCCCCAGCATTTT
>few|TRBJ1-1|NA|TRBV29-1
CSAEREGTEAFF
TGCAGCGCCGAGCGGGAGGGCACTGAAGCTTTCTTT
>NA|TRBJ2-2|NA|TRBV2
CASSGTNTGELFF
TGTGCCAGCAGCGGGACGAACACCGGGGAGCTGTTTTTT
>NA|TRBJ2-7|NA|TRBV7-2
CASSSDRIYEQYF
TGTGCCAGCAGCTCGGACCGCATCTACGAGCAGTACTTC
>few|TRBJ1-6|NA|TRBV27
CASSRTATLYNSPLHF
TGTGCCAGCAGCAGGACCGCAACCCTCTATAATTCACCCCTCCACTTT
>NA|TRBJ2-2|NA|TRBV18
CASSPRKTTGELFF
TGTGCCAGCTCACCAAGGAAGACCACCGGGGAGCTGTTTTTT
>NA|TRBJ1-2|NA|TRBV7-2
CASSSGNLYFEGYTF
TGTGCCAGCAGCTCGGGGAATTTATATTTTGAGGGCTACACCTTC
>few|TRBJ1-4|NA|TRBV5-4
CASSSGGATNEKLFF
TGTGCCAGCAGCTCTGGCGGGGCAACTAATGAAAAACTGTTTTTT
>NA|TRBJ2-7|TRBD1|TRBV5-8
CASSHSRDRSSYEQYF
TGTGCCAGCAGCCATTCCCGGGACAGGAGCTCCTACGAGCAGTACTTC
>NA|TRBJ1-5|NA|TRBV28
CASSLAGVSNQPQHF
TGTGCCAGCAGTTTAGCGGGGGTTAGCAATCAGCCCCAGCATTTT
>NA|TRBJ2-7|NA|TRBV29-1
CSVTRVPYEQYF
TGCAGCGTTACCAGGGTCCCCTACGAGCAGTACTTC
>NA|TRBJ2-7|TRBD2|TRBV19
CATSRGLVYEQYF
TGTGCTACTAGTAGGGGACTAGTCTACGAGCAGTACTTC
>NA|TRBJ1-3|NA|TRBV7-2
CASSLEGHSGNTIYF
TGTGCCAGCAGCTTAGAGGGACACTCTGGAAACACCATATATTTT